These 14 T cell receptor beta chains came from one sample sequenced in a study of post-analysis software for immune sequencing data. The study, taken as a whole, reports: Comparison of patients with controls showed 5 or 6 TRBV segments more frequent in patients, TRBV5-6, TRBV5-1 and TRBV20-1 among them.

cDNA libraries of TCR beta carried unique molecular identifiers. One entry per CDR3 protein, called by TCRdb with MiXCR from the PCR reads. The sample has fewer than 900,000 distinct CDR3 sequences; under 60% are singletons. Their recognized antigens are unknown. Sequencing was done on a sample of blood. The receptors derive from a girl aged 10-17 years with multiple sclerosis.

The chain couples TRBV12-3 or TRBV12-4 to TRBJ2-7; 7 bases match TRBD2. J lost 0 bases, V lost 8 bases, and 4 bases had no gene match. This CDR3 spans 13 amino acids. For the CDR3, the DNA is TGTGCCAGCGGGGGGGGAAACTCCTACGAGCAGTACTTC. This translates into CASGGGNSYEQYF.

This clonotype occurred a few times. This chain links TRBV3-1 with TRBJ1-2, with D unclear. With 1 base removed from V and 5 bases from J, the gap between germline ends came to 11 bases. The V gene's germline CDR1 is LGHDT and CDR2 YNNKEL (reference sequence). The CDR3 contains 14 residues. The CDR3: CASSQGVGPYGYTF. DNA of the CDR3: TGTGCCAGCAGCCAAGGTGTAGGGCCTTATGGCTACACCTTC. The full variable domain, rest sourced from reference TRBV3-1 and TRBJ1-2, is DTAVSQTPKYLVTQMGNDKSIKCEQNLGHDTMYWYKQDSKKFLKIMFSYNNKELIINETVPNRFSPKSPDKAHLNLHINSLELGDSAVYFCASSQGVGPYGYTFGSGTRLTVV.

V and J are TRBV29-1 and TRBJ2-3, with D hard to call. This CDR3 comprises 12 residues. Trimming removed 8 bases from V and 1 base from J, with 10 bases in between. CDR1 is SQVTM and CDR2 is ANQGSEA in the germline V gene. Here the CDR3 DNA reads TGCAGCCCACGATTGGGCACAGATACGCAGTATTTT. Protein product: CSPRLGTDTQYF.

This rearrangement joins TRBV29-1 to TRBJ2-2, with 10 bases that match TRBD1. The V segment lost 6 bases and the J segment 2 bases; nucleotides outside the gene matches: 6. Germline CDR1 reads SQVTM; CDR2 reads ANQGSEA. The CDR3 spans 15 residues. The CDR3 DNA follows: TGCAGCGTATACGACAGGGGGCTTAACACCGGGGAGCTGTTTTTT. Protein sequence: CSVYDRGLNTGELFF.

The chain is built from TRBV6-5 and TRBJ1-2; D gene unclear. Germline assignment: CDR1 MNHEY and CDR2 SVGAGI. This CDR3 has 12 amino acids. Trimming stripped 2 bases from V and 8 bases from J, with 9 bases between. For the CDR3, the DNA is TGTGCCAGCAGTTACGACTTGGAGGGCTACACCTTC. Protein: CASSYDLEGYTF.

The chain carries TRBV5-1 and TRBJ2-5; 12 nucleotides line up with TRBD2. Losses at the gene ends were 1 base for V and 5 bases for J; bases not matched to a gene: 6. The CDR3 has 16 residues. In germline, CDR1 is SGHRS, CDR2 YFSETQ. CDR3 loop: CASSLSTSGGRETQYF. The CDR3 DNA follows: TGCGCCAGCAGCTTGTCGACTAGCGGGGGAAGGGAGACCCAGTACTTC.

This clonotype was counted only a few times. This chain joins TRBV12-3 or TRBV12-4 and TRBJ2-7; D possibly corresponds to TRBD2 (5 bases). The V end lost 6 bases, the J end lost 4 bases, and 13 bases lay between the germline ends. This CDR3 contains 13 residues. This CDR3 reads CASSRTRDYEQYF. CDR3 DNA: TGTGCCAGCAGCCGGACCCGGGATTACGAGCAGTACTTC.

The chain employs TRBV7-8 and TRBJ1-5; D is ambiguous. The CDR3 is made up of 18 amino acids. V lost 5 bases and J lost 3, with 23 bases in between. Germline CDR1 reads SGHVS; CDR2 reads FQNEAQ. The CDR3 DNA is TGTGCCAGCAGCCGCTCCTTGGGCCCAGGCCAGGACAATCAGCCCCAGCATTTT. The encoded protein is CASSRSLGPGQDNQPQHF.

This clonotype was detected a few times. The genes are TRBV29-1 and TRBJ2-3; weak D call: TRBD1 (5 bases). CDR1 SQVTM and CDR2 ANQGSEA come from the germline V gene. The CDR3 has 17 amino acids. V dropped 6 bases and J dropped 6 bases, with 28 bases sitting between them. CDR3 nucleotide sequence: TGCAGCGTCCTAGGGGTTGTAGCTGAATCACAAATGGATACGCAGTATTTT. Amino acid sequence: CSVLGVVAESQMDTQYF.

V is TRBV5-1 and J is TRBJ2-1, with TRBD2 identical over 10 bases. This CDR3 has 15 residues. Germline V CDR1 and CDR2: SGHRS, YFSETQ. Trimming cost V 1 base and J 7 bases; bases outside gene matches: 5. The CDR3 bases are TGCGCCAGCAGCTTGACTAGCGGGACAAGAAATGAGCAGTTCTTC. It is translated as CASSLTSGTRNEQFF.

This chain links TRBV5-1 with TRBJ2-2; TRBD2 agrees at 14 bases. CDR1 and CDR2 (germline): SGHRS, YFSETQ. The length of the CDR3 is 17 residues. Trimming at V came to 4 bases and at J to 5 bases, leaving 7 bases not matched to a gene. DNA of the CDR3: TGCGCCAGCAGCGGGCCGGGACTAGCGGGAGTGACCGGGGAGCTGTTTTTT. Translating it yields CASSGPGLAGVTGELFF.

The chain couples TRBV7-2 to TRBJ2-6, with TRBD1 matching over 9 bases. Trimming removed 0 bases from V and 1 base from J; junction bases left unmatched: 7. The CDR3 is 19 amino acids. Germline CDR1 reads SGHTA; CDR2 reads FQGNSA. CDR3 amino acids: CASSLAGTGKRSGANVLTF. The CDR3 DNA reads TGTGCCAGCAGCTTAGCCGGGACAGGGAAGAGGTCTGGGGCCAACGTCCTGACTTTC.

This chain uses TRBV20-1 with TRBJ1-2, with D maybe TRBD1 (6 bases). Trimming shortened V by 6 bases and J by 7 bases, and 12 bases separated the two germline ends. The germline gives CDR1 DFQATT, CDR2 SNEGSKA (reference sequence). The CDR3 runs 11 residues. CDR3 bases: TGCAGTGCCCCCAGGGGCGGTGGCTACACCTTC. Its protein product is CSAPRGGGYTF.

The rearrangement joins TRBV9 to TRBJ2-1, with D uncertain. CDR3 length: 14 residues. CDR1 is SGDLS, CDR2 YYNGEE, per germline. Trimming left V 0 bases short and J 4 bases short, with 8 bases between. CDR3 sequence: CASSVGSEYNEQFF. In nucleotides, the CDR3 is TGTGCCAGCAGCGTAGGGTCTGAATACAATGAGCAGTTCTTC.